These T cell receptor beta chains were read from a single sample in a study of blood T cells in healthy people across ages. TCRdb reprocessed the 5' RACE reads via MiXCR and lists one record per CDR3 protein. The sample holds about 800,000 distinct CDR3 sequences, about 25% seen once. The same data also went into a second study, on T cells of mothers and their children.

Source material: blood. These receptors came from a boy aged 5-17 years in good health. Both conserved end residues are part of each CDR3. Rows give clone size only sometimes, using once, few, many, or a class for an expanded clone.

cdr3_aa clone_size j_call v_call
CASSLGTSGGRTGELFF . TRBJ2-2 TRBV7-3
CASSELRGPTGELFF few TRBJ2-2 TRBV2
CASSSMTAYNEQFF . TRBJ2-1 TRBV7-2
CASSLATVGYTF many TRBJ1-2 TRBV7-2
CASSENRTGNGYTF . TRBJ1-2 TRBV2
CASSLSTGGSEQFF few TRBJ2-1 TRBV28
CSARDLRGTEETQYF . TRBJ2-5 TRBV20-1
CASSEQGINQPQHF . TRBJ1-5 TRBV2
CASSGLATLYEQYF few . TRBV6-2/TRBV6-3
CASSLDGGKNTEAFF few TRBJ1-1 TRBV5-1
CSVPGRGIYEQFF few . TRBV29-1
CATSRGGITLSGANVLTF . TRBJ2-6 TRBV15
CATSDALGPKETQYF many TRBJ2-5 TRBV24-1
CASTPGQGSPSLAKNIQYF . TRBJ2-4 TRBV23-1
CASSLRRLQGSDTQYF . TRBJ2-3 TRBV7-2
CASSSLAATDTQYF . TRBJ2-3 TRBV7-6
CASRQGLHNEKLFF . TRBJ1-4 TRBV6-1
CASSQDRSGLQETQYF . TRBJ2-5 TRBV3-1
CASSYNPNEQFF many TRBJ2-1 TRBV6-2/TRBV6-3
CSASWTAVASYNEQFF few TRBJ2-1 TRBV20-1
CASSHGDRTNQPQHF . TRBJ1-5 TRBV3-1
CASSLLVAGGLQETQYF . TRBJ2-5 TRBV28
CASRHKVRPSSYNEQFF . TRBJ2-1 TRBV6-4
CASSQEATDYEQYF . TRBJ2-7 TRBV4-3
CASSGRTGGGVQYF few TRBJ2-7 TRBV25-1
CSVVHAGDTQYF . TRBJ2-3 TRBV29-1
CASSLYGGGAGEQYF few TRBJ2-7 TRBV28
CAGSFSPLTWEAFF . TRBJ1-1 TRBV6-5
CASSPIEGQQFF few TRBJ2-1 TRBV7-9
CASRTLHNYGYTF few TRBJ1-2 TRBV6-2/TRBV6-3
CSVQSPGQGYEQYF few TRBJ2-7 TRBV29-1
CAISEPLGLASHNEQFF . TRBJ2-1 TRBV10-3